This T cell receptor (beta chain) was recorded in a study of cytomegalovirus exposure and HLA in healthy donors. The repertoire was sequenced with immunoSEQ multiplex PCR; TCRdb's copy has only in-frame clones and lacks some. The sample records some 130,000 clones, almost 85% being singletons. Per the germline V gene, CDR1 is DFQATT and CDR2 is SNEGSKA (reference sequence). The CDR3 loop spans 11 amino acids. Trimming stripped 5 bases from V and 9 bases from J, with 11 bases between. General observations from the study: The majority of TCR sequences were rare, yet some public TCRs appeared in many donors. Specificity for CMV antigens was confirmed in vitro for a few of the CMV-associated chains. High sensitivity and specificity were reportedly achieved when the classifier diagnosed cytomegalovirus status. The study designated roughly 150 TCR beta chains cytomegalovirus-associated.

A remark on this clone: Its matching antigen is unknown.

This TCR was recovered from a man in his thirties or forties in good health and CMV-seropositive. Source material: PBMCs. The chain couples TRBV20-1 to TRBJ2-1; TRBD2 might be the D (5 bases). CDR3 bases: TGCAGTGCTGAACTAGGTGGTGAGCAGTTCTTC. It codes for CSAELGGEQFF.